This T cell receptor beta chain was obtained from a study of control samples from healthy donors and cancer patients. The germline CDR1 and CDR2 sequences are MNHEY and SVGEGT. Trimming took off 0 bases at V and 5 bases at J, with 14 bases between the two ends. This CDR3 has 16 residues. Assay: immunoSEQ multiplex PCR; the TCRdb copy retains only in-frame clones and omits some. In the table there are 150,000 to 200,000 clones, roughly 94% of which are singletons. Material: blood. The clonotype comes from a middle-aged woman in good health. The V and J genes are TRBV6-2 or TRBV6-3 and TRBJ1-3, with D perhaps TRBD1 (5 bases). The DNA for the CDR3 is TGTGCCAGCAGTTACTCGAGGTCCGGGGGAAGAAACACCATATATTTT. Protein product: CASSYSRSGGRNTIYF.